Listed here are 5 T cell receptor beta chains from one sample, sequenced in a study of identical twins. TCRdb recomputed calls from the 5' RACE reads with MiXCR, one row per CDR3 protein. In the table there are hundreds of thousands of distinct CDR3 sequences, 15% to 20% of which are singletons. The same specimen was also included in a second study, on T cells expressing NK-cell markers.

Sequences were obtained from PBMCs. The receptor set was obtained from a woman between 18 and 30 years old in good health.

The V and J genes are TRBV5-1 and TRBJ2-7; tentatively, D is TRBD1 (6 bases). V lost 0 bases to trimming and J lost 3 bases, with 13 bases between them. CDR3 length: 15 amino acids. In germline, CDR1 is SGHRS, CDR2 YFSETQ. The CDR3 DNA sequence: TGCGCCAGCAGCTTGGAAAGATTGGACAGCTACGAGCAGTACTTC. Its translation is CASSLERLDSYEQYF.

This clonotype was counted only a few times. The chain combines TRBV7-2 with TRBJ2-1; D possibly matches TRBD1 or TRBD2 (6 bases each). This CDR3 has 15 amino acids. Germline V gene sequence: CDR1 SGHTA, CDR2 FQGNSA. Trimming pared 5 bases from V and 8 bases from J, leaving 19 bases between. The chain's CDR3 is CASSTRRGAQDEQFF. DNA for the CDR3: TGTGCCAGCAGCACCCGAAGGGGGGCCCAGGATGAGCAGTTCTTC.

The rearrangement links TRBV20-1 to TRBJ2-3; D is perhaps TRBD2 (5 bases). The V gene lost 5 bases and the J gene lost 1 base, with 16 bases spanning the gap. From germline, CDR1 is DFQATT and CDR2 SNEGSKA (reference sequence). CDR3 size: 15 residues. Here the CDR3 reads CSASPLAGRTDTQYF. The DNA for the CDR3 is TGCAGTGCTTCTCCTCTCGCGGGCCGCACAGATACGCAGTATTTT.

The CDR3 DNA sequence: TGTGCCAGCAGTTTATCCAGGACAGGGTACGAGCAGTACTTC. Its translation is CASSLSRTGYEQYF. The rearrangement links TRBV27 to TRBJ2-7; 8 positions agree with TRBD1. This CDR3 comprises 14 residues. J lost 4 bases, V lost 0 bases, and 2 bases had no gene match. Germline CDR1 and CDR2: MNHEY and SMNVEV (reference sequence).

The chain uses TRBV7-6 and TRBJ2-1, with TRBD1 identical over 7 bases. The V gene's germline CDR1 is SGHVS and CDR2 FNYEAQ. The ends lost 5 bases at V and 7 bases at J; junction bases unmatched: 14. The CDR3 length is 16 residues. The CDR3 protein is CASSLDPPGTANEQFF. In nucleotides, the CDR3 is TGTGCCAGCAGCCTAGACCCCCCCGGGACAGCGAATGAGCAGTTCTTC.